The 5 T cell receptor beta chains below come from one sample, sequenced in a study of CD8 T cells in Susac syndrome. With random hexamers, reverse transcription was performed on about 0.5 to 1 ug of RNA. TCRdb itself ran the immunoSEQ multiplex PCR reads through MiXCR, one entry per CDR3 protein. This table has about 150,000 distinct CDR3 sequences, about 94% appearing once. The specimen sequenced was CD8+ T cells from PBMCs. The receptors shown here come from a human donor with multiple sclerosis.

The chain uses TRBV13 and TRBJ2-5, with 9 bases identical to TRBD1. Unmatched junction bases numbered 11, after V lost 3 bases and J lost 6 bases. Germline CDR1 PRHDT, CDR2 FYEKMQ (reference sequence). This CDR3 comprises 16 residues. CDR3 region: CASSFEGTGRLQTQYF. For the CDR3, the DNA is TGTGCCAGCAGCTTTGAAGGGACAGGGCGCTTACAGACCCAGTACTTC.

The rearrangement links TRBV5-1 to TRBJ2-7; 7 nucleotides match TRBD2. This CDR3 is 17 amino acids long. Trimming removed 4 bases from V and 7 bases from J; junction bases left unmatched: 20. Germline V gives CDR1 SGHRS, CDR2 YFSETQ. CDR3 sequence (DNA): TGCGCCAGCAGCGGGGGTAGAGGAAGCGGGGCCCTCCTGGAGCAGTACTTC. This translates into CASSGGRGSGALLEQYF.

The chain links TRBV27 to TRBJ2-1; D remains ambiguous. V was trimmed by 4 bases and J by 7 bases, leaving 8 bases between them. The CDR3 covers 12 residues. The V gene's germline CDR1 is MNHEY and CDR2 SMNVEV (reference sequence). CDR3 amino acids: CASSSALNEQFF. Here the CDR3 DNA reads TGTGCCAGCAGTTCGGCGTTGAATGAGCAGTTCTTC.

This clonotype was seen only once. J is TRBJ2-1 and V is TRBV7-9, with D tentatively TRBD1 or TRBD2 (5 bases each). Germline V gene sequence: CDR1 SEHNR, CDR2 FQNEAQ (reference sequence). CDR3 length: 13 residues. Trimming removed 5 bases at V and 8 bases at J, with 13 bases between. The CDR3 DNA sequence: TGTGCCAGCAGCACGTCCCGGGACGATGAGCAGTTCTTC. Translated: CASSTSRDDEQFF.

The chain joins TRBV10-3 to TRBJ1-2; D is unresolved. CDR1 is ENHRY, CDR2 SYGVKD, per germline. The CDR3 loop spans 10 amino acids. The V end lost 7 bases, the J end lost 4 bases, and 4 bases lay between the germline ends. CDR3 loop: CAIKSYGYTF. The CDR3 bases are TGTGCCATCAAGAGCTATGGCTACACCTTC.